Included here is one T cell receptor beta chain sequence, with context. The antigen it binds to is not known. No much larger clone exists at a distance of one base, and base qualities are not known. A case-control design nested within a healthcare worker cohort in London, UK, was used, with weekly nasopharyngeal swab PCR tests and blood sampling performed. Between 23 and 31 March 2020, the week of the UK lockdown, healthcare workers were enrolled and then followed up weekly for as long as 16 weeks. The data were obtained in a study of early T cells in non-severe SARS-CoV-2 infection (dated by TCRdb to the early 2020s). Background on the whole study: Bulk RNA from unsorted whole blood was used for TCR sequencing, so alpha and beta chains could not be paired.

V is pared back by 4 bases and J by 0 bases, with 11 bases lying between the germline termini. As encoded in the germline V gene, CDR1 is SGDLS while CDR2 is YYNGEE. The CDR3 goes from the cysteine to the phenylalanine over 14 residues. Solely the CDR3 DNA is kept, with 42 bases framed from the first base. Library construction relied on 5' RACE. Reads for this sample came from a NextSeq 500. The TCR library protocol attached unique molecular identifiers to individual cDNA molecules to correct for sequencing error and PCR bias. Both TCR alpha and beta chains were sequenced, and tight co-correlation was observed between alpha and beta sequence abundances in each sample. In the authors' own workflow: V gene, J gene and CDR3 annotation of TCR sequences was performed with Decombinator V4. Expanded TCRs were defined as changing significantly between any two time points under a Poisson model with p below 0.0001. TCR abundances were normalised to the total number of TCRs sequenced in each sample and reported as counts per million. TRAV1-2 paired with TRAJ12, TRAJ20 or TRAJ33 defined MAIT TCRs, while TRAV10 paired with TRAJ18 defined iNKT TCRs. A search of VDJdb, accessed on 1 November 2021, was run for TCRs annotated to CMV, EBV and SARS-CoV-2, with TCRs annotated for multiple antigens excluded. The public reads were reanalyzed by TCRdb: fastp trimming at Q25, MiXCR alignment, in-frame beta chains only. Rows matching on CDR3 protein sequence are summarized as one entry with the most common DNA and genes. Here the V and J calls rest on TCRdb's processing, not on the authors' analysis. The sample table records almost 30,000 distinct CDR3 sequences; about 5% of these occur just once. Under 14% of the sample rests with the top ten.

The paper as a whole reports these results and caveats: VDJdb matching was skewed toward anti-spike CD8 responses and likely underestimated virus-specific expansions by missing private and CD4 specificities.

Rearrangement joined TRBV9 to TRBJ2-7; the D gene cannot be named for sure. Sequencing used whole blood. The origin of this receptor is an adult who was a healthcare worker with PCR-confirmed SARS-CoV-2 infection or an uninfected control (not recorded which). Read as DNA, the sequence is TGTGCCAGCAGCCCCCTAAGAGCCTCCTACGAGCAGTACTTC. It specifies CASSPLRASYEQYF.